The entry below describes one T cell receptor (beta chain). Its antigen is not identified. Its ends do not fully match the called genes, so a read error is possible. This entry comes from a study of read filtering for tumor transcriptome and immune sequencing. Study overall: The cohort had some 17 men and under 15 women aged about 47 to 80, mean about 72 years. Transcriptome libraries were built from DNase-treated RNA.

CDR1 is SGHRS, CDR2 YFSETQ, per germline. The CDR3 covers 13 residues. The study's findings and limits: IR-seq captured clonotypes deeper and more reliably than RNA-seq.

This library used roughly 0.4 ug RNA and molecular barcoded adaptors spanning alpha/delta and beta/gamma chains. TCRdb analysed the reads with MiXCR anew, one entry per CDR3 protein. The sample has 35,000 to 40,000 distinct CDR3 sequences; approximately 14% are singletons. The sequence was collected from a donor aged 40 or older with multiple myeloma. The rearrangement joins TRBV5-1 to TRBJ2-5; TRBD1 matches at 7 bases. Sequencing used a population of CD138-negative cells sorted from bone marrow. The DNA for the CDR3 is TGCGCCAGCAGCCCGGGACAGCGAGGAACCCAGGACTTC. It is translated as CASSPGQRGTQDF.